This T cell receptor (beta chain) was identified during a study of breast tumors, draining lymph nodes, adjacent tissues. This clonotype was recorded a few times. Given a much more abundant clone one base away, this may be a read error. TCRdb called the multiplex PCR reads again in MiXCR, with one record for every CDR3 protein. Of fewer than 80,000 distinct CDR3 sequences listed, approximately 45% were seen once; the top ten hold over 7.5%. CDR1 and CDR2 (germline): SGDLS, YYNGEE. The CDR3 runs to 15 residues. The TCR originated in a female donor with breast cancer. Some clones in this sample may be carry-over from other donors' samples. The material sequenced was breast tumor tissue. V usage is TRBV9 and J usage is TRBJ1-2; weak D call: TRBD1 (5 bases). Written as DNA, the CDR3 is TGTGCCAGCAGCGATATTCCGGGACCAGGCACGGGCTCCACCTTC. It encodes CASSDIPGPGTGSTF. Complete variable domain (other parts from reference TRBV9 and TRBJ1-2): DSGVTQTPKHLITATGQRVTLRCSPRSGDLSVYWYQQSLDQGLQFLIQYYNGEERAKGNILERFSAQQFPDLHSELNLSSLELGDSALYFCASSDIPGPGTGSTFGSGTRLTVV.